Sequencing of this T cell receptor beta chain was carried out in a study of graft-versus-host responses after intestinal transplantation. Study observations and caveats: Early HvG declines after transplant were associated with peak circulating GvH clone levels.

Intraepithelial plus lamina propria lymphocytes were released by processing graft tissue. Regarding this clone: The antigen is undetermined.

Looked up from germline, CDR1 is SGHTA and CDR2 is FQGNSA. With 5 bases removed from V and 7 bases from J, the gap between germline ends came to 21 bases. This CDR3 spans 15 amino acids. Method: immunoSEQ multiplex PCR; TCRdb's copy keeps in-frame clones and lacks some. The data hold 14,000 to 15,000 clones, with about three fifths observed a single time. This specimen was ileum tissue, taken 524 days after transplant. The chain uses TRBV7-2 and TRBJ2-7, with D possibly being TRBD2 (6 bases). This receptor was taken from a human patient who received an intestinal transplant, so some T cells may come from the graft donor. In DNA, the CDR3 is TGTGCCAGCAGCCCAGAGGCGGGGTTAACGTGGGAGCAGTACTTC. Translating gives CASSPEAGLTWEQYF.